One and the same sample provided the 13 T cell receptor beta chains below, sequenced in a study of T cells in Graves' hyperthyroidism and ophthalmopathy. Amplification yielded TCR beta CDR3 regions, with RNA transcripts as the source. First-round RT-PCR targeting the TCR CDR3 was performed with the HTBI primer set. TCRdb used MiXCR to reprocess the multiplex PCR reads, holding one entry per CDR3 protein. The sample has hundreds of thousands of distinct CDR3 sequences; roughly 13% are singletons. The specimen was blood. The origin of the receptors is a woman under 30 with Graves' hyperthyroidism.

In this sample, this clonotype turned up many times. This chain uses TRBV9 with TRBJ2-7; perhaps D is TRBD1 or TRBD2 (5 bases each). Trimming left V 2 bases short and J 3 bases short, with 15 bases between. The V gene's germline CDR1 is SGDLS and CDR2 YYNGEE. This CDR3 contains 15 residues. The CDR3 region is CASSVTWDQSYEQYF. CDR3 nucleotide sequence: TGTGCCAGCAGCGTCACCTGGGACCAAAGCTACGAGCAGTACTTC.

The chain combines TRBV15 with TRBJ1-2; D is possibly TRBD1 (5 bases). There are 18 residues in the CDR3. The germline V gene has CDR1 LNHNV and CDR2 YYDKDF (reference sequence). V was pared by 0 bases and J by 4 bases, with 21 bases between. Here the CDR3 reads CATSRDWGLGQSSYGYTF. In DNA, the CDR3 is TGTGCCACCAGCAGAGATTGGGGCCTCGGGCAGTCCTCCTATGGCTACACCTTC. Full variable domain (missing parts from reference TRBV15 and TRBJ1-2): DAMVIQNPRYQVTQFGKPVTLSCSQTLNHNVMYWYQQKSSQAPKLLFHYYDKDFNNEADTPDNFQSRRPNTSFCFLDIRSPGLGDTAMYLCATSRDWGLGQSSYGYTFGSGTRLTVV.

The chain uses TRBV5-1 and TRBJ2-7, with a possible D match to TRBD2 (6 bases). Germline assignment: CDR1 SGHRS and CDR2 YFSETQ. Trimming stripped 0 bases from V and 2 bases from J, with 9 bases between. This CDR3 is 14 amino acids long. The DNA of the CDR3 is TGCGCCAGCAGCTTGGAATGGGGGGCCTACGAGCAGTACTTC. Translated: CASSLEWGAYEQYF.

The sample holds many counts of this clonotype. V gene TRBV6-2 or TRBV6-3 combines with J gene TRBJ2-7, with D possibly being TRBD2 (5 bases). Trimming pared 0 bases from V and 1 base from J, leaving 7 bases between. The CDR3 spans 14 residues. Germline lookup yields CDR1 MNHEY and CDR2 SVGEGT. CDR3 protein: CASSYSAESYEQYF. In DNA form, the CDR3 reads TGTGCCAGCAGTTACTCAGCGGAGTCCTACGAGCAGTACTTC.

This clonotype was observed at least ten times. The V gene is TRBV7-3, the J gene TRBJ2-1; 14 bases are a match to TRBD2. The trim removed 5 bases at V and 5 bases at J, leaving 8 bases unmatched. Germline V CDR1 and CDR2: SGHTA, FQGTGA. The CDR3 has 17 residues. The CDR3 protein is CASSETGTSGRHNEQFF. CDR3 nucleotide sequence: TGTGCCAGCAGCGAAACTGGGACTAGCGGGAGACACAATGAGCAGTTCTTC.

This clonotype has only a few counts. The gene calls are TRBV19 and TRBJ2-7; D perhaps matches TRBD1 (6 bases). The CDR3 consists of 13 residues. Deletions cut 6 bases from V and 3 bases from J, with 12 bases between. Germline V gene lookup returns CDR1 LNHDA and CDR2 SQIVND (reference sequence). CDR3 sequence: CASRDSSRYEQYF. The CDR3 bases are TGTGCCAGTAGGGACAGTTCTCGCTACGAGCAGTACTTC.

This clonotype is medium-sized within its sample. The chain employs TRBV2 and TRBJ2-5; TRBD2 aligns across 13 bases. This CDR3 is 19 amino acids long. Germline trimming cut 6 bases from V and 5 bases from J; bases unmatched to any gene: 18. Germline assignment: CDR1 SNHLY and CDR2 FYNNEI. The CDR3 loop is CASSAATSGGAPRKETQYF. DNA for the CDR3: TGTGCCAGCAGCGCCGCAACTAGCGGGGGGGCACCACGGAAGGAGACCCAGTACTTC.

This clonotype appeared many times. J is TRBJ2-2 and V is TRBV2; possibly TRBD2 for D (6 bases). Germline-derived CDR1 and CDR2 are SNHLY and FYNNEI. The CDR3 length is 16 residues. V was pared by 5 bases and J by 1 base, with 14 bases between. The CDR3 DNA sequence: TGTGCCAGCAGTCTTTTTGGAGGGGAGAACACCGGGGAGCTGTTTTTT. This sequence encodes CASSLFGGENTGELFF.

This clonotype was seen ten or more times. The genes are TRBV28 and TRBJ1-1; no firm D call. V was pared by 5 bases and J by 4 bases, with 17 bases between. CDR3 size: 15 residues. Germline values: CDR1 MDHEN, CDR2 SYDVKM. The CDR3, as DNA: TGTGCCAGCAGTCCGAATCGAGGACCGGGCACTGAAGCTTTCTTT. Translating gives CASSPNRGPGTEAFF.

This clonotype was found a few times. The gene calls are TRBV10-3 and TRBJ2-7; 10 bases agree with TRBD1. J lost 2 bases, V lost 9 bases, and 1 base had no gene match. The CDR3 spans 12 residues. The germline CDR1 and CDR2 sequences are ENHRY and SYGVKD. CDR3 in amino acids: CAMGTGAYEQYF. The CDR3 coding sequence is TGTGCCATGGGGACAGGGGCCTACGAGCAGTACTTC.

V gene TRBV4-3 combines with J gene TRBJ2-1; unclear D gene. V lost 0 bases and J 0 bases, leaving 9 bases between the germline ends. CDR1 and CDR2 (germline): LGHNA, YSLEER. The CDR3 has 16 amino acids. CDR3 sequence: CASSQDPSSSYNEQFF. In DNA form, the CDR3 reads TGCGCCAGCAGCCAAGATCCCTCGAGCTCCTACAATGAGCAGTTCTTC.

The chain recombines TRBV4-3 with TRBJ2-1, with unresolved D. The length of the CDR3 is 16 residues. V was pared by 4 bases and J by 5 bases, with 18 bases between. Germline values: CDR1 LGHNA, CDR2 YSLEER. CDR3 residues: CASSPIKAPPDNEQFF. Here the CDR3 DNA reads TGCGCCAGCAGCCCGATAAAGGCGCCACCCGACAATGAGCAGTTCTTC.

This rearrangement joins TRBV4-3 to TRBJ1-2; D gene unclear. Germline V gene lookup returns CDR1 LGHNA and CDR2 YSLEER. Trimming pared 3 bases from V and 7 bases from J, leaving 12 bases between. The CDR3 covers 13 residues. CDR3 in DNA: TGCGCCAGCAGCCAGTACCCAGTAACTGGCTACACCTTC. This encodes CASSQYPVTGYTF.